This TCR beta chain was sequenced during a study of control samples from healthy donors and cancer patients. TCRdb keeps only in-frame clones here, not all; method: immunoSEQ multiplex PCR. The top ten clones hold about 1.4% of a sample with roughly 180,000 clones, 94% of them seen once. The CDR3 consists of 17 residues. The TCR originated in a woman aged 18-29 years in good health. The sample taken for sequencing was blood. This sequence joins TRBV21-1 and TRBJ2-7; TRBD1, as called in the table, went unchecked against the DNA. TRBV21-1 is a recognized pseudogene. CDR3 sequence reads: CASSKDQGQTMSYEQYF. The CDR3 nucleotides read TGTGCCAGCAGCAAAGATCAGGGACAGACTATGTCCTACGAGCAGTACTTC.